The 32 T cell receptor beta chains below all came from one sample that was sequenced in a study of blood T cell repertoires in COVID-19. Sequenced by immunoSEQ multiplex PCR; TCRdb stores in-frame clones only, minus some. Of some 59,000 clones listed, around 77% are singletons. Specimen: peripheral blood. Every receptor here comes from an older man with active or convalescent COVID-19.

V usage is TRBV6-5 and J usage is TRBJ2-7; 8 positions agree with TRBD1. The CDR3 runs 15 residues. The junction had 6 bases not matched to a gene; V was cut back by 2 bases and J by 3 bases. CDR1 and CDR2 from the germline V gene are MNHEY and SVGAGI. Written as DNA, the CDR3 is TGTGCCAGCAGTTACGCGACAGGGGAAAACTACGAGCAGTACTTC. It translates to CASSYATGENYEQYF.

The rearrangement uses TRBV21-1 and TRBJ1-2; TRBD1 is the table's D call, not checked against the DNA. TRBV21-1 is assigned pseudogene status. The CDR3 consists of 15 residues. The CDR3 region has the DNA TGTGCCAGCAGCATTTCAGGGGGGCGCGTGTATGGCTACACCTTC. Amino acids: CASSISGGRVYGYTF.

V gene TRBV5-1 combines with J gene TRBJ2-7; unclear D gene. Trimming took off 7 bases at V and 4 bases at J, with 18 bases between the two ends. The CDR3 consists of 14 residues. CDR1 is SGHRS and CDR2 is YFSETQ in the germline V gene. CDR3 DNA sequence: TGCGCCAGCGCGCTCTCTCCTAGTCGGTACGAGCAGTACTTC. Amino acid sequence: CASALSPSRYEQYF.

V and J are TRBV5-8 and TRBJ2-2; 9 bases match TRBD1. The CDR3 has 16 amino acids. Unmatched junction bases numbered 6, after V lost 2 bases and J lost 4 bases. CDR1 and CDR2 (germline): SGHTS, YDEGEE. CDR3 coding DNA: TGTGCCAGCAGCTTCCGGGACAGGGAAACCACCGGGGAGCTGTTTTTT. As protein: CASSFRDRETTGELFF.

The count of this clone is one. V is TRBV7-8 and J is TRBJ2-7; TRBD1 is a possible D gene (6 bases). The V gene's germline CDR1 is SGHVS and CDR2 FQNEAQ. The V and J ends lost 1 base and 3 bases respectively, with 7 bases between them. The CDR3 spans 13 residues. In nucleotides, the CDR3 is TGTGCCAGCAGCTTAGTAGGGGGCTACGAGCAGTACTTC. This gives the protein CASSLVGGYEQYF.

The rearrangement joins TRBV13 to TRBJ2-3; 8 nucleotides align to TRBD2. The ends lost 1 base at V and 5 bases at J; junction bases unmatched: 11. Germline V lookup: CDR1 PRHDT, CDR2 FYEKMQ (reference sequence). CDR3 size: 17 residues. CDR3 coding DNA: TGTGCCAGCAGCTTAGCCGGAGCGGGGGTCGGAGGAGATACGCAGTATTTT. It specifies CASSLAGAGVGGDTQYF.

The chain couples TRBV6-5 to TRBJ2-1, with 7 bases aligning to TRBD1. V dropped 2 bases and J dropped 6; count of bases not matched to a gene: 10. Germline V CDR1 and CDR2: MNHEY, SVGAGI. CDR3 length: 16 amino acids. CDR3 residues: CASSYTPRQGPNEQFF. CDR3 nucleotides: TGTGCCAGCAGTTACACTCCCAGACAGGGACCCAATGAGCAGTTCTTC.

The chain combines TRBV18 with TRBJ1-3, with D possibly matching TRBD1 (5 bases). The CDR3 extends over 16 amino acids. From germline, CDR1 is KGHSH and CDR2 LQKENI. The V end was cut by 0 bases, the J end by 1 base, with 10 bases between. The CDR3 spells CASSPPWQGSGNTIYF. The CDR3 nucleotides read TGTGCCAGCTCACCACCGTGGCAGGGTTCTGGAAACACCATATATTTT. Together with reference TRBV18 and TRBJ1-3, the CDR3 gives the full variable domain: NAGVMQNPRHLVRRRGQEARLRCSPMKGHSHVYWYRQLPEEGLKFMVYLQKENIIDESGMPKERFSAEFPKEGPSILRIQQVVRGDSAAYFCASSPPWQGSGNTIYFGEGSWLTVV.

The chain carries TRBV7-2 and TRBJ2-7, with TRBD2 matching over 11 bases. V trimming: 3 bases; J trimming: 4 bases; junction bases outside the gene matches: 17. Germline V CDR1 and CDR2: SGHTA, FQGNSA. The CDR3 runs to 19 residues. As DNA, the CDR3 is TGTGCCAGCAGCTTGGGGGGTGCGGGGCTAGCGGGAGGCCCGTACGAGCAGTACTTC. Its translation: CASSLGGAGLAGGPYEQYF.

The chain carries TRBV24-1 and TRBJ2-6, with TRBD1 as a possible D gene (6 bases). This CDR3 is 16 amino acids long. The V end was cut by 4 bases, the J end by 1 base, with 10 bases between. The V gene's germline CDR1 is KGHDR and CDR2 SFDVKD. The CDR3 sequence: CATSEFTGSGANVLTF. The CDR3 nucleotides read TGTGCCACCAGTGAGTTTACAGGGTCTGGGGCCAACGTCCTGACTTTC.

The gene calls are TRBV27 and TRBJ1-2; TRBD1 matches at 7 bases. With V trimmed by 4 bases and J by 7 bases, 12 bases remained unmatched. The CDR3 extends over 15 amino acids. From germline, CDR1 is MNHEY and CDR2 SMNVEV (reference sequence). The CDR3 loop is CASSSSPGTVPGYTF. CDR3 nucleotide sequence: TGTGCCAGCAGTTCATCCCCGGGGACAGTCCCTGGCTACACCTTC.

This clone was recorded only once. The chain joins TRBV7-2 to TRBJ2-7; the D gene is possibly TRBD2 (7 bases). Per the germline V gene, CDR1 is SGHTA and CDR2 is FQGNSA. This CDR3 is 14 amino acids long. V lost 1 base, J lost 2 bases, and 9 bases lay in between. CDR3 DNA: TGTGCCAGCAGCTTAGGGGGGGGCCCCTACGAGCAGTACTTC. Protein sequence: CASSLGGGPYEQYF.

The V and J genes are TRBV2 and TRBJ2-7; 10 bases align to TRBD1. Germline CDR1 is SNHLY and CDR2 is FYNNEI. The V segment lost 3 bases and the J segment 5 bases; nucleotides outside the gene matches: 10. The CDR3 sequence is 16 residues long. DNA for the CDR3: TGTGCCAGCAGTGAGGAGTGGACAGGGGGGGTCCACGAGCAGTACTTC. This gives the protein CASSEEWTGGVHEQYF.

The count of this clone is one. The chain is built from TRBV18 and TRBJ2-7; 7 nucleotides agree with TRBD1. There are 14 residues in the CDR3. Germline V CDR1 and CDR2: KGHSH, LQKENI. The junction had 4 bases not matched to a gene; V was cut back by 2 bases and J by 3 bases. CDR3 loop: CASSPRTGIYEQYF. The CDR3 region has the DNA TGTGCCAGCTCACCAAGGACAGGTATCTACGAGCAGTACTTC.

A few counts support this clone. V usage is TRBV5-6 and J usage is TRBJ1-3; D is ambiguous. Germline V CDR1 and CDR2: SGHDT, YYEEEE. The CDR3 loop spans 14 amino acids. V gave up 1 base and J gave up 3 bases, with 8 bases separating them. CDR3 bases: TGTGCCAGCAGCTTGTACAGCCTTGGAAACACCATATATTTT. As protein: CASSLYSLGNTIYF.

The V call is TRBV9, the J call TRBJ2-1, with 8 bases that match TRBD2. The CDR3 totals 18 residues. Unmatched junction bases numbered 13, after V lost 3 bases and J lost 2 bases. Germline CDR1 SGDLS, CDR2 YYNGEE. CDR3 sequence reads: CASSAPSGAGGPYNEQFF. The CDR3 DNA follows: TGTGCCAGCAGCGCCCCCTCCGGGGCGGGAGGACCCTACAATGAGCAGTTCTTC.

The rearrangement uses TRBV10-3 and TRBJ2-7, with a possible D match to TRBD2 (5 bases). The V gene lost 3 bases and the J gene lost 2 bases, with 11 bases spanning the gap. CDR1 is ENHRY and CDR2 is SYGVKD in the germline V gene. The CDR3 covers 14 residues. The CDR3, as DNA: TGTGCCATCAGTGATACCGGGGTTCCCTACGAGCAGTACTTC. Translation gives CAISDTGVPYEQYF.

This sequence joins TRBV12-1 and TRBJ2-4; the table's D call, TRBD1, has no DNA check behind it. TRBV12-1 counts as a pseudogene. The CDR3 extends over 15 amino acids. As DNA, the CDR3 is TGTGCCAGCATCAGACAGAGGGGGGCCAAAAACATTCAGTACTTC. Translating gives CASIRQRGAKNIQYF.

This clone showed up just a few times. This chain links TRBV12-5 with TRBJ1-2, with D tentatively TRBD1 (6 bases). The CDR3 consists of 16 residues. V gave up 2 bases and J gave up 6 bases, with 19 bases separating them. The germline V gene has CDR1 LGHNT and CDR2 FRNRAP. Here the CDR3 reads CASGLPSIGTFDGYTF. The CDR3 DNA sequence: TGTGCTAGTGGTTTGCCCTCAATCGGGACATTTGATGGCTACACCTTC.

The chain couples TRBV20-1 to TRBJ2-7, with 7 bases fitting TRBD1. The CDR3 is made up of 11 amino acids. From germline, CDR1 is DFQATT and CDR2 SNEGSKA (reference sequence). The CDR3 is CMGAQGYEQYF. Here the CDR3 DNA reads TGCATGGGTGCACAGGGGTACGAGCAGTACTTC.

The CDR3 is CASNPGQGPSWNEQYF. The DNA of the CDR3 is TGCGCCAGCAACCCGGGACAGGGCCCGTCCTGGAACGAGCAGTACTTC. The V and J genes are TRBV10-2 and TRBJ2-7, with 9 bases that match TRBD1. The CDR3 covers 16 residues. Germline V gene sequence: CDR1 WSHSY, CDR2 SAAADI. V shed 7 bases and J 5 bases; nucleotides not matched to a gene: 15.

The chain joins TRBV19 to TRBJ2-3; tentatively, D is TRBD2 (6 bases). The germline gives CDR1 LNHDA, CDR2 SQIVND (reference sequence). The V end was cut by 6 bases, the J end by 4 bases, with 14 bases between. The CDR3 is 14 residues long. This chain's CDR3 is CASSLTGVSDTQYF. The CDR3 coding sequence is TGTGCCAGTAGCCTGACGGGGGTTTCAGATACGCAGTATTTT. Combining the CDR3 with reference TRBV19 and TRBJ2-3 gives the whole variable domain DGGITQSPKYLFRKEGQNVTLSCEQNLNHDAMYWYRQDPGQGLRLIYYSQIVNDFQKGDIAEGYSVSREKKESFPLTVTSAQKNPTAFYLCASSLTGVSDTQYFGPGTRLTVL.

The V call is TRBV10-3, the J call TRBJ2-7, with 7 nucleotides matching TRBD2. The ends lost 8 bases at V and 2 bases at J; junction bases unmatched: 6. The CDR3 runs 13 residues. Germline CDR1 and CDR2: ENHRY and SYGVKD. The DNA for the CDR3 is TGTGCCATCTCTGGCGGGAGTACCTACGAGCAGTACTTC. Its protein is CAISGGSTYEQYF.

The V and J genes are TRBV2 and TRBJ2-7; TRBD2 aligns across 10 bases. Losses at the gene ends were 8 bases for V and 10 bases for J; bases not matched to a gene: 8. CDR3 length: 12 amino acids. Germline V gives CDR1 SNHLY, CDR2 FYNNEI. In DNA, the CDR3 is TGTGCCAGCTGGCTAGCGGGAGCCTTTCAGTACTTC. Its protein product is CASWLAGAFQYF.

Only one count was recorded for this clone. CDR3 sequence (DNA): TGTGCCAGTGGGCCGGGATCGCGGGAGCAGTACTTC. Its protein is CASGPGSREQYF. This chain joins TRBV28 and TRBJ2-7; D is possibly TRBD2 (5 bases). V gave up 9 bases and J gave up 7 bases, with 16 bases separating them. This CDR3 is built from 12 residues. Germline values: CDR1 MDHEN, CDR2 SYDVKM.

The chain is built from TRBV18 and TRBJ2-6, with TRBD1 matching over 8 bases. Germline V gene data show CDR1 as KGHSH and CDR2 as LQKENI. After removal of 3 bases from V and 0 bases from J, the junction contained 4 bases not matched to a gene. This CDR3 spans 17 amino acids. The CDR3 protein is CASSPRDRYSGANVLTF. The CDR3 DNA reads TGTGCCAGCTCACCCCGGGACAGGTACTCTGGGGCCAACGTCCTGACTTTC.

The gene calls are TRBV7-2 and TRBJ2-1, with 7 bases lining up with TRBD2. V gave up 3 bases and J gave up 10 bases; unmatched junction bases: 6. Germline lookup yields CDR1 SGHTA and CDR2 FQGNSA. This CDR3 has 13 amino acids. The CDR3 DNA is TGTGCCAGCAGCTTTGGCGGGAGTCGGGAGCAGTTCTTC. Amino acid sequence: CASSFGGSREQFF.

This chain links TRBV29-1 with TRBJ2-1; no clear D gene. Trimming cost V 7 bases and J 1 base, with 17 bases left between them. The CDR3 is made up of 15 amino acids. Germline-derived CDR1 and CDR2 are SQVTM and ANQGSEA. The CDR3 bases are TGCAGCGCTCTCCCAGCCTGGGCGTCCTACAATGAGCAGTTCTTC. This translates into CSALPAWASYNEQFF.

The chain recombines TRBV20-1 with TRBJ2-3; 9 bases agree with TRBD2. With 3 bases clipped from V and 0 bases from J, the junction kept 16 bases outside the gene matches. Germline V gives CDR1 DFQATT, CDR2 SNEGSKA (reference sequence). CDR3 size: 19 residues. The CDR3, as DNA: TGCAGTGCTAGTACCCCAGTGCTAGCGGGAACACCTAGCACAGATACGCAGTATTTT. Amino acid sequence: CSASTPVLAGTPSTDTQYF.

This clone was picked up a small number of times. The J gene is TRBJ2-2, the V gene TRBV18, with D tentatively TRBD1 (6 bases). This CDR3 has 16 amino acids. The germline CDR1 and CDR2 sequences are KGHSH and LQKENI. The germline V and J ends were trimmed by 3 bases and 2 bases, with 13 bases remaining between them. CDR3 coding DNA: TGTGCCAGCTCACCGAGACCCAGGGGAAACACCGGGGAGCTGTTTTTT. Translating it yields CASSPRPRGNTGELFF. The whole variable domain, remainder taken from reference TRBV18 and TRBJ2-2, is NAGVMQNPRHLVRRRGQEARLRCSPMKGHSHVYWYRQLPEEGLKFMVYLQKENIIDESGMPKERFSAEFPKEGPSILRIQQVVRGDSAAYFCASSPRPRGNTGELFFGEGSRLTVL.

This chain links TRBV5-1 with TRBJ2-2; no clear D. Germline assignment: CDR1 SGHRS and CDR2 YFSETQ. The CDR3 contains 13 residues. Deletions cut 7 bases from V and 1 base from J, with 8 bases between. The CDR3, as DNA: TGCGCCAGCCACACGGGGAACACCGGGGAGCTGTTTTTT. Protein: CASHTGNTGELFF.

The CDR3 bases are TGCAGCGTTGAACGACTAGCGGAATCAACAGATACGCAGTATTTT. Encoded protein: CSVERLAESTDTQYF. The chain links TRBV29-1 to TRBJ2-3, with TRBD2 matching over 9 bases. The CDR3 covers 15 residues. The V gene end was trimmed by 2 bases and the J gene end by 3 bases; junction bases not matched to a gene: 6. Germline loops: CDR1 SQVTM, CDR2 ANQGSEA.